The T cell receptor beta chain under discussion was sequenced for a study of neoadjuvant nivolumab and ipilimumab in lung cancer. The CDR3 is made up of 16 amino acids. Trimming removed 4 bases at V and 10 bases at J, with 20 bases between. The study's findings and limits: Only two of four nivolumab-treated tumors gained richness and clonality by surgery.

The protocol was immunoSEQ multiplex PCR, while the TCRdb copy is restricted to in-frame clones and leaves out a portion. Of some 27,000 clones listed, 80% were seen once; the top ten hold approximately 6.6%. On this clone itself: As yet, its antigen is unknown.

Sequenced material: peripheral blood, taken before neoadjuvant nivolumab, alone or with ipilimumab. The rearrangement uses TRBV23-1 and TRBJ1-6, with TRBD1 as a possible D gene (5 bases). TRBV23-1 is reported as an ORF; its role is uncertain. This TCR was recovered from an adult with non-small cell lung cancer. CDR3 amino acids: CASSPRAEGRESPLHF. The CDR3, as DNA: TGCGCCAGCAGTCCCCGGGCAGAGGGGAGGGAATCACCCCTCCACTTT.